These T cell receptor beta chains were read from a single sample in a study of shared clonotypes between healthy human individuals. Here immunoSEQ multiplex PCR was the method, and the copy in TCRdb shows in-frame clones only, minus some. This sample carries a few hundred thousand clones, around two thirds of them seen once, and the ten largest clones take approximately 10%. The sequenced sample consisted of memory CD4+ T cells sorted from blood. These receptors originate from a man aged 25 to 40 in good health. Both conserved end residues are part of each CDR3.

v_gene	j_gene	CDR3aa
TRBV5-1	TRBJ2-7	CATPLGIRENSYEQYF
TRBV9	TRBJ2-7	CASSVRPGRTGEGEQYF
TRBV5-5	TRBJ2-3	CASSFLAGEVDTQYF
TRBV10-1	TRBJ2-1	CASSDPPGKQFF
TRBV6-1	TRBJ2-7	CASRPPQGYEQYF
TRBV11-2	TRBJ2-7	CASSQTSGPAPHEQYF
TRBV2	TRBJ1-1	CASMGVDKVNTEAFF
TRBV2	TRBJ2-3	CASSTGREADTQYF
TRBV6-1	TRBJ2-2	CASILGSNTGELFF
TRBV7-2	TRBJ2-7	CASMRTSGSGEQYF
TRBV30	TRBJ2-7	CACNISPYEQYF
TRBV28	TRBJ2-1	CASSLSGAGGNEQFF
TRBV30	TRBJ2-1	CAWSGRNNEQFF
TRBV5-5	TRBJ2-1	CASSPQGAGVSSYNEQFF
TRBV7-8	TRBJ2-3	CASSFAGGYTDTQYF
TRBV5-5	TRBJ1-5	CASSSGGGSQPQHF
TRBV29-1	TRBJ2-1	CSVRGLGGLATHEQFF
TRBV5-4	TRBJ2-7	CASSGGNSYEQYF
TRBV6-1	TRBJ1-2	CASSADSRNYGYIF
TRBV28	TRBJ1-5	CASSFSRGRENQPQHF
TRBV7-8	TRBJ2-7	CASSLGRAGWSSGEQYF
TRBV7-6	TRBJ2-7	CASSLAGQGTYEQYF
TRBV7-6	TRBJ2-7	CASSFHPLAGPDYEQYF